This entry is about one TCR beta chain. Its antigen is still unknown. This sample was included in a study of blood T cells in healthy people across ages. Points from the study as a whole: Estimates of total diversity, which came from one million sequenced T cells, were considered to be underestimates. In long-lived donors, naive CD4+ cell counts and diversity exceeded those of aged donors. It was not possible, with unsorted PBMCs, to conclusively compare naive and antigen-experienced cells. Roughly linear declines in TCR beta diversity per million T cells occurred with age.

A J-beta primer mix and a sample-barcoded 5' primer were used in a second PCR of about 6 to 12 cycles. MiXCR was run by TCRdb on the 5' RACE reads, yielding one entry per CDR3 protein. Altogether about 1.1 million distinct CDR3 sequences are present, under 40% being singletons, with the ten largest covering over 10%. This TCR came from a man younger than 30 in good health. The sequencing sample was made of blood.

The CDR3 protein is CSANPLAGGSYNEQYF. The CDR3 DNA reads TGCAGTGCTAATCCACTAGCGGGGGGCTCCTACAATGAGCAGTACTTC. V usage is TRBV20-1 and J usage is TRBJ2-1, with 12 bases matching TRBD2. TRBJ2-7 matches the DNA end more closely, so the J call is doubtful. Germline loops: CDR1 DFQATT, CDR2 SNEGSKA (reference sequence). The length of the CDR3 is 16 residues.